The 31 T cell receptor beta chains below all came from one sample that was sequenced in a study of control samples from healthy donors and cancer patients (dated by TCRdb to 2018 to 2020). Libraries were constructed by the immunoSEQ multiplex PCR assay. The table comes from immuneACCESS by way of TCRdb, which keeps in-frame sequences with V and J called. Part of the clones is missing from these tables; in studies checked, under half for an unresolved V gene and the rest for unknown reasons. Present in this sample are about 88,000 clones, over 90% of which were seen just once. The ten largest make up more than 7% of the sample. Input material: blood. All receptors derive from a man aged 18 to 30 in good health.

The chain is built from TRBV12-5 and TRBJ1-3, with D unclear. Trimming left V 0 bases short and J 0 bases short, with 9 bases between. The length of the CDR3 is 16 residues. The V gene's germline CDR1 is LGHNT and CDR2 FRNRAP. The CDR3 DNA reads as TGTGCTAGTGGTTTGGTAGCCCTAGCCTCTGGAAACACCATATATTTT. Its translation is CASGLVALASGNTIYF.

This clone has only a few counts. The V and J genes are TRBV19 and TRBJ1-1, with D possibly being TRBD1 (6 bases). CDR3 length: 14 amino acids. V lost 4 bases to trimming and J lost 8 bases, with 17 bases between them. Germline assignment: CDR1 LNHDA and CDR2 SQIVND (reference sequence). DNA for the CDR3: TGTGCCAGTAGTAGTCGAGGGGGGGTCCACGAAGCTTTCTTT. This translates into CASSSRGGVHEAFF.

DNA for the CDR3: TGTGCCAGCAGAGACTTGCTGAGGGGGCAGGATGGCTACACCTTC. Its protein product is CASRDLLRGQDGYTF. The chain has TRBV27 and TRBJ1-2; 7 bases are a match to TRBD1. Germline CDR1 reads MNHEY; CDR2 reads SMNVEV (reference sequence). The J segment lost 6 bases and the V segment lost 6 bases, leaving 13 bases of the junction unmatched. The CDR3 length is 15 residues.

The chain's CDR3 is CAWSEDSAGNEQFF. CDR3 coding DNA: TGTGCCTGGAGTGAGGACTCGGCCGGCAATGAGCAGTTCTTC. The chain has TRBV30 and TRBJ2-1; TRBD2 is a possible D gene (5 bases). The CDR3 spans 14 residues. The germline V and J ends were trimmed by 1 base and 6 bases, with 13 bases remaining between them. Germline V lookup: CDR1 GTSNPN, CDR2 SVGIG (reference sequence). Supplemented by reference TRBV30 and TRBJ2-1, the full variable domain reads SQTIHQWPATLVQPVGSPLSLECTVEGTSNPNLYWYRQAAGRGLQLLFYSVGIGQISSEVPQNLSASRPQDRQFILSSKKLLLSDSGFYLCAWSEDSAGNEQFFGPGTRLTVL.

The chain recombines TRBV6-5 with TRBJ1-1, with TRBD1 as a possible D gene (5 bases). The CDR3 has 15 residues. The V and J ends lost 0 bases and 2 bases respectively, with 10 bases between them. Per the germline V gene, CDR1 is MNHEY and CDR2 is SVGAGI. DNA of the CDR3: TGTGCCAGCAGTTACTCCCCGGGGGGAAACACTGAAGCTTTCTTT. This codes for CASSYSPGGNTEAFF.

V is TRBV27 and J is TRBJ2-1; 7 bases map to TRBD1. V shed 6 bases, J shed 2 bases, and the junction held 10 bases outside the gene matches. Germline lookup yields CDR1 MNHEY and CDR2 SMNVEV (reference sequence). The CDR3 is made up of 16 amino acids. CDR3: CASSSLGRGPYNEQFF. CDR3 coding DNA: TGTGCCAGCAGCAGTTTGGGTAGGGGGCCCTACAATGAGCAGTTCTTC.

V is TRBV12-3 or TRBV12-4 and J is TRBJ2-1; D not resolved. Trimming shortened V by 6 bases and J by 5 bases, and 11 bases separated the two germline ends. The CDR3 totals 13 residues. The CDR3 region has the DNA TGTGCCAGCAGCTCCTTAGGAGACAATGAGCAGTTCTTC. It is translated as CASSSLGDNEQFF.

The chain combines TRBV7-9 with TRBJ2-5, with D unresolved. The CDR3 has 16 amino acids. The germline V gene has CDR1 SEHNR and CDR2 FQNEAQ (reference sequence). The germline V and J ends were trimmed by 1 base and 3 bases, with 15 bases remaining between them. Here the CDR3 DNA reads TGTGCCAGCAGCTTAGTGGAAGGGCGAGACAAAGAGACCCAGTACTTC. Amino acids: CASSLVEGRDKETQYF.

The chain has TRBV5-4 and TRBJ2-3, with TRBD1 matching 7 bases. The CDR3 consists of 14 residues. CDR1 SGHNT and CDR2 YYREEE come from the germline V gene (reference sequence). V dropped 4 bases and J dropped 0; count of bases not matched to a gene: 2. DNA for the CDR3: TGTGCCAGCAGCCAGGGACAGAGCACAGATACGCAGTATTTT. Protein product: CASSQGQSTDTQYF. Full variable domain (rest looked up from reference TRBV5-4 and TRBJ2-3): ETGVTQSPTHLIKTRGQQVTLRCSSQSGHNTVSWYQQALGQGPQFIFQYYREEENGRGNFPPRFSGLQFPNYSSELNVNALELDDSALYLCASSQGQSTDTQYFGPGTRLTVL.

The chain's CDR3 is CASSVGGSSYEQYF. CDR3 nucleotides: TGTGCCAGTAGTGTAGGCGGGAGCTCCTACGAGCAGTACTTC. The gene calls are TRBV19 and TRBJ2-7, with 7 bases fitting TRBD2. This CDR3 is built from 14 residues. The ends lost 5 bases at V and 0 bases at J; junction bases unmatched: 4. CDR1 and CDR2 from the germline V gene are LNHDA and SQIVND (reference sequence).

The chain couples TRBV30 to TRBJ1-2, with TRBD1 matching over 7 bases. CDR3 length equals 12 residues. J was trimmed by 1 base and V by 4 bases; bases with no gene match: 0. Germline-derived CDR1 and CDR2 are GTSNPN and SVGIG (reference sequence). The CDR3 region has the DNA TGTGCCTGGAACAGGGGTAACTATGGCTACACCTTC. Translated, it gives CAWNRGNYGYTF.

V is TRBV5-1 and J is TRBJ2-2; 9 bases are shared with TRBD1. CDR1 SGHRS and CDR2 YFSETQ come from the germline V gene. Losses at the gene ends were 4 bases for V and 5 bases for J; bases not matched to a gene: 9. The CDR3 totals 16 residues. The CDR3 region has the DNA TGCGCCAGCAGCATCCGACAGGGGGGAACGACCGGGGAGCTGTTTTTT. Translating gives CASSIRQGGTTGELFF. The whole variable domain, remainder taken from reference TRBV5-1 and TRBJ2-2, is KAGVTQTPRYLIKTRGQQVTLSCSPISGHRSVSWYQQTPGQGLQFLFEYFSETQRNKGNFPGRFSGRQFSNSRSEMNVSTLELGDSALYLCASSIRQGGTTGELFFGEGSRLTVL.

The rearrangement joins TRBV9 to TRBJ2-3; possibly TRBD1 for D (5 bases). The CDR3 is 15 amino acids. Trimming left V 0 bases short and J 4 bases short, with 12 bases between. Germline CDR1 reads SGDLS; CDR2 reads YYNGEE. The CDR3 DNA reads TGTGCCAGCAGCGTAGAGGGCAGGGATGCAGATACGCAGTATTTT. This codes for CASSVEGRDADTQYF.

This rearrangement joins TRBV6-5 to TRBJ1-6; D perhaps matches TRBD1 (6 bases). The germline V and J ends were trimmed by 4 bases and 15 bases, with 10 bases remaining between them. Germline V CDR1 and CDR2: MNHEY, SVGAGI. CDR3 size: 11 residues. The CDR3 loop is CASSSQGGLHF. DNA for the CDR3: TGTGCCAGCAGTTCACAGGGAGGCCTCCACTTT.

The chain carries TRBV6-5 and TRBJ2-1; a weak D match, TRBD1 (6 bases). Trimming removed 2 bases from V and 6 bases from J, with 14 bases in between. The germline V gene encodes CDR1 MNHEY and CDR2 SVGAGI. The CDR3 extends over 15 amino acids. Here the CDR3 DNA reads TGTGCCAGCAGTTACAATCAGGGGTTGGTCAATGAGCAGTTCTTC. Amino acid sequence: CASSYNQGLVNEQFF.

The gene calls are TRBV7-4 and TRBJ1-1; D perhaps matches TRBD1 (6 bases). This CDR3 contains 13 residues. Deletions cut 8 bases from V and 2 bases from J, with 12 bases between. CDR1 and CDR2 (germline): SGHVT, SQSDAQ. The CDR3 DNA follows: TGTGCCAGCGATCTACAGGGTAACACTGAAGCTTTCTTT. Residues: CASDLQGNTEAFF.

This CDR3 is CASSSTGGDEKLFF. The CDR3, as DNA: TGTGCCAGCAGCTCGACAGGGGGTGATGAAAAACTGTTTTTT. This chain connects TRBV5-4 to TRBJ1-4, with 9 bases fitting TRBD1. The CDR3 is 14 residues long. The germline V gene has CDR1 SGHNT and CDR2 YYREEE (reference sequence). V shed 3 bases, J shed 6 bases, and the junction held 3 bases outside the gene matches.

The chain combines TRBV6-5 with TRBJ1-1, with D possibly TRBD1 on 6 matching bases. The V gene lost 7 bases and the J gene lost 4 bases, with 16 bases spanning the gap. Germline CDR1 reads MNHEY; CDR2 reads SVGAGI. The CDR3 length is 14 residues. The DNA of the CDR3 is TGTGCCAGCATCACAGGGACGGCGGGCACTGAAGCTTTCTTT. Protein: CASITGTAGTEAFF.

The rearrangement joins TRBV28 to TRBJ1-5; D unresolved. Germline V gene data show CDR1 as MDHEN and CDR2 as SYDVKM. This CDR3 comprises 15 residues. Trimming cost V 2 bases and J 4 bases, with 12 bases left between them. The chain's CDR3 is CASSLIGIGNQPQHF. For the CDR3, the DNA is TGTGCCAGCAGTTTAATAGGGATCGGGAATCAGCCCCAGCATTTT. Drawing the rest from reference TRBV28 and TRBJ1-5, the complete variable domain is DVKVTQSSRYLVKRTGEKVFLECVQDMDHENMFWYRQDPGLGLRLIYFSYDVKMKEKGDIPEGYSVSREKKERFSLILESASTNQTSMYLCASSLIGIGNQPQHFGDGTRLSIL.

V is TRBV27 and J is TRBJ1-5; possibly TRBD1 for D (6 bases). The CDR3 consists of 14 residues. Germline V gene data show CDR1 as MNHEY and CDR2 as SMNVEV (reference sequence). Trimming cost V 6 bases and J 7 bases, with 16 bases left between them. The CDR3 nucleotides are TGTGCCAGCAGGAGGACAGCGGGGGACCAGCCCCAGCATTTT. Its protein product is CASRRTAGDQPQHF.

The count of this clone is one. The chain employs TRBV2 and TRBJ1-1, with 8 bases aligning to TRBD1. The CDR3 covers 16 residues. V was pared by 7 bases and J by 1 base, with 11 bases of the junction left unmatched. Germline V CDR1 and CDR2: SNHLY, FYNNEI. This CDR3 is CASTTDRERGNTEAFF. CDR3 nucleotide sequence: TGTGCCAGCACCACGGACAGGGAGAGAGGGAACACTGAAGCTTTCTTT.

The rearrangement links TRBV10-2 to TRBJ2-3; 7 bases line up with TRBD2. The CDR3 has 14 residues. The ends lost 6 bases at V and 0 bases at J; junction bases unmatched: 3. CDR1 WSHSY and CDR2 SAAADI come from the germline V gene. This CDR3 reads CASRSGISTDTQYF. The CDR3 nucleotides read TGCGCCAGCAGGAGCGGGATTAGCACAGATACGCAGTATTTT.

The chain's CDR3 is CSAFDSYGYTF. CDR3 bases: TGCAGTGCTTTCGACAGCTATGGCTACACCTTC. The J gene is TRBJ1-2, the V gene TRBV20-1; tentatively, D is TRBD1 (5 bases). Germline V gene data show CDR1 as DFQATT and CDR2 as SNEGSKA (reference sequence). The CDR3 has 11 residues. Trimming pared 5 bases from V and 4 bases from J, leaving 8 bases between.

This clone was detected a few times. V is TRBV4-1 and J is TRBJ1-2, with TRBD1 matching over 8 bases. V dropped 4 bases and J dropped 1; count of bases not matched to a gene: 5. The germline V gene encodes CDR1 MGHRA and CDR2 YSYEKL. This CDR3 region has 15 residues. CDR3 sequence: CASSRPTGDNYGYTF. In DNA form, the CDR3 reads TGCGCCAGCAGCCGGCCGACAGGGGATAACTATGGCTACACCTTC.

This clone has just a few counts. This chain links TRBV6-4 with TRBJ1-1; D unclear. V shed 3 bases and J shed 1 base, with 6 bases lying between them. CDR3 length: 13 amino acids. Germline values: CDR1 MRHNA, CDR2 SNTAGT. In DNA form, the CDR3 reads TGTGCCAGCAGTGAGGAAACGAACACTGAAGCTTTCTTT. Translated: CASSEETNTEAFF.

This chain joins TRBV27 and TRBJ2-1; no reliable D call. CDR1 MNHEY and CDR2 SMNVEV come from the germline V gene (reference sequence). The V end lost 6 bases, the J end lost 0 bases, and 12 bases lay between the germline ends. CDR3 length: 15 residues. The CDR3 DNA reads as TGTGCCAGCAGGAATAGCAGGAGCTCCTACAATGAGCAGTTCTTC. This encodes CASRNSRSSYNEQFF.

V gene TRBV7-9 combines with J gene TRBJ1-1, with D possibly matching TRBD1 (5 bases). The CDR3 has 12 residues. Trimming pared 5 bases from V and 10 bases from J, leaving 14 bases between. Germline V lookup: CDR1 SEHNR, CDR2 FQNEAQ (reference sequence). The CDR3 nucleotides are TGTGCCAGCAGCCCACAGGATTTGGGAGCTTTCTTT. This encodes CASSPQDLGAFF.

The chain employs TRBV3-1 (or the pseudogene TRBV3-2) and TRBJ2-3, with D unclear. This CDR3 has 11 residues. Germline CDR1 reads LGHDT; CDR2 reads YNNKEL (reference sequence). Between the trimmed V and J ends, which lost 1 base and 6 bases, there was a span of 2 bases. CDR3 sequence: CASSQVDTQYF. Here the CDR3 DNA reads TGTGCCAGCAGCCAAGTGGATACGCAGTATTTT.

This chain uses TRBV6-5 with TRBJ2-7; D may be TRBD1 (7 bases). CDR1 is MNHEY and CDR2 is SVGAGI in the germline V gene. The CDR3 has 15 amino acids. The CDR3 DNA reads TGTGCTTACTCGGGGGATCTCGGGACAGCCTACGAGCAGTACTTC. It codes for CAYSGDLGTAYEQYF.

The V gene is TRBV30, the J gene TRBJ1-1; 8 bases fit TRBD1. V shed 4 bases and J 4 bases; nucleotides not matched to a gene: 5. This CDR3 spans 13 amino acids. Germline V gene sequence: CDR1 GTSNPN, CDR2 SVGIG (reference sequence). Written as DNA, the CDR3 is TGTGCCTGGACCCACACAGGGGGCACTGAAGCTTTCTTT. Translating it yields CAWTHTGGTEAFF.

The V and J genes are TRBV27 and TRBJ2-7; D remains ambiguous. The CDR3 consists of 16 residues. Trimming stripped 6 bases from V and 0 bases from J, with 18 bases between. Germline V gives CDR1 MNHEY, CDR2 SMNVEV (reference sequence). Here the CDR3 DNA reads TGTGCCAGCAGCCGCTCGCTGACGATCAGCTCCTACGAGCAGTACTTC. Translating gives CASSRSLTISSYEQYF.